This is a list of T cell receptor beta chains from one sample in a study of regulatory T cells in long-lasting Graves disease. TCRdb re-called the multiplex PCR reads through MiXCR, storing one row per CDR3 protein. The table lists some 500,000 distinct CDR3 sequences, approximately 12% of them singletons. These records were also assigned to another study, of T cells in Graves' hyperthyroidism and ophthalmopathy.

The source material was peripheral blood mononuclear cells (PBMCs), sampled at new diagnosis, from a patient treated with antithyroid drugs. The receptors stem from a man aged 25 to 45 with Graves disease. Each CDR3 is given with its conserved first and last residue. The order of the fields is V gene, D gene, clone size, J gene, CDR3 protein, CDR3 DNA. A D gene is named only where the DNA matches it firmly. Clone size, where shown, is once, few, many, or a class for clones that have expanded.

v_call: TRBV7-9
d_call: TRBD2
clone_size: .
j_call: TRBJ2-7
cdr3_aa: CASSDYRLAGAYEQYF
cdr3_nt: TGTGCCAGCAGCGACTATCGGCTAGCGGGGGCCTACGAGCAGTACTTC

v_call: TRBV6-1
d_call: .
clone_size: many
j_call: TRBJ1-5
cdr3_aa: CASKRQGDQPQHF
cdr3_nt: TGTGCCAGCAAACGGCAGGGAGATCAGCCCCAGCATTTT

v_call: TRBV24-1
d_call: .
clone_size: few
j_call: TRBJ2-2
cdr3_aa: CATSDFYTTGELFF
cdr3_nt: TGTGCCACCAGTGATTTTTACACAACCGGGGAGCTGTTTTTT

v_call: TRBV10-3
d_call: .
clone_size: many
j_call: TRBJ2-1
cdr3_aa: CATEGIGYNEQFF
cdr3_nt: TGTGCCACGGAGGGTATCGGCTACAATGAGCAGTTCTTC

v_call: TRBV19
d_call: TRBD1
clone_size: .
j_call: TRBJ1-5
cdr3_aa: CASSIVGGGGNQPQHF
cdr3_nt: TGTGCCAGTAGTATAGTAGGAGGGGGCGGCAATCAGCCCCAGCATTTT

v_call: TRBV20-1
d_call: TRBD2
clone_size: .
j_call: TRBJ2-7
cdr3_aa: CSARGVRAGGKGEQYF
cdr3_nt: TGCAGTGCTCGGGGAGTGCGAGCGGGAGGAAAAGGCGAGCAGTACTTC

v_call: TRBV5-1
d_call: .
clone_size: many
j_call: TRBJ1-3
cdr3_aa: CASSLEGRPSGNTIYF
cdr3_nt: TGCGCCAGCAGCTTGGAGGGACGGCCCTCTGGAAACACCATATATTTT

v_call: TRBV6-5
d_call: TRBD2
clone_size: many
j_call: TRBJ2-5
cdr3_aa: CASSYWVAGLETQYF
cdr3_nt: TGTGCCAGCAGTTACTGGGTAGCGGGATTGGAGACCCAGTACTTC

v_call: TRBV7-9
d_call: .
clone_size: .
j_call: TRBJ1-2
cdr3_aa: CASSLAGALNYGYTF
cdr3_nt: TGTGCCAGCAGCTTAGCTGGGGCTCTTAACTATGGCTACACCTTC

v_call: TRBV12-3/TRBV12-4
d_call: TRBD1
clone_size: many
j_call: TRBJ2-1
cdr3_aa: CASSFAGGNEQFF
cdr3_nt: TGTGCCAGCAGTTTCGCAGGGGGCAATGAGCAGTTCTTC

v_call: TRBV9
d_call: TRBD2
clone_size: few
j_call: TRBJ2-7
cdr3_aa: CASSGGLADSYEQYF
cdr3_nt: TGTGCCAGCAGCGGGGGACTAGCGGATTCCTACGAGCAGTACTTC

v_call: TRBV20-1
d_call: TRBD2
clone_size: many
j_call: TRBJ2-1
cdr3_aa: CSARGTSGSEGIRGEQFF
cdr3_nt: TGCAGTGCTAGAGGGACTAGCGGGTCAGAAGGCATTAGGGGTGAGCAGTTCTTC

v_call: TRBV27
d_call: TRBD1
clone_size: many
j_call: TRBJ2-6
cdr3_aa: CASKQGGPGANVLTF
cdr3_nt: TGTGCCAGCAAACAGGGGGGACCTGGGGCCAACGTCCTGACTTTC

v_call: TRBV6-1
d_call: TRBD2
clone_size: few
j_call: TRBJ2-5
cdr3_aa: CASRIAGGLVKTQYF
cdr3_nt: TGTGCCAGCAGAATAGCGGGAGGGCTGGTGAAGACCCAGTACTTC

v_call: TRBV27
d_call: TRBD2
clone_size: many
j_call: TRBJ2-1
cdr3_aa: CASSLFGGSSYNEQFF
cdr3_nt: TGTGCCAGCAGTTTATTTGGCGGGAGCTCCTACAATGAGCAGTTCTTC